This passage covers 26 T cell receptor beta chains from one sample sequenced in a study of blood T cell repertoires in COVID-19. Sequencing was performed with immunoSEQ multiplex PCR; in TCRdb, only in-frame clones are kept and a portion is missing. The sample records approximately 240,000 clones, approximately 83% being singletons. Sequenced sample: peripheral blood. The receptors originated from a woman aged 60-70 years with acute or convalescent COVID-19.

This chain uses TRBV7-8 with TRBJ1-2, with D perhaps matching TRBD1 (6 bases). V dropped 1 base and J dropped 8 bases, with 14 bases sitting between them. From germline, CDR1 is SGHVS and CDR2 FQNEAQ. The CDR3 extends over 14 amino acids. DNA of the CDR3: TGTGCCAGCAGCTTAGATGCAGGGGAGGGAGGCTACACCTTC. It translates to CASSLDAGEGGYTF. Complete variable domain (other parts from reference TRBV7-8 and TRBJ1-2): GAGVSQSPRYKVAKRGQDVALRCDPISGHVSLFWYQQALGQGPEFLTYFQNEAQLDKSGLPSDRFFAERPEGSVSTLKIQRTQQEDSAVYLCASSLDAGEGGYTFGSGTRLTVV.

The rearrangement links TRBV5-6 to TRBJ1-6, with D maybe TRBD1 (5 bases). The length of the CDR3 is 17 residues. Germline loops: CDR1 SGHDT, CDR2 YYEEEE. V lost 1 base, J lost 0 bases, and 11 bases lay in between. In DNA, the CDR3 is TGTGCCAGCAGCTTGTTGGCGGGGGGCTCCTATAATTCACCCCTCCACTTT. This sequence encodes CASSLLAGGSYNSPLHF.

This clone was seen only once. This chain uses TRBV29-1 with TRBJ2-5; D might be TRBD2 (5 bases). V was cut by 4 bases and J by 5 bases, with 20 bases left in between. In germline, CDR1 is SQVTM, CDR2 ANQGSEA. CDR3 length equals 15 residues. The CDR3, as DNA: TGCAGCGTTGTCTTACTAGGCTCGTCCGTGGAGACCCAGTACTTC. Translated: CSVVLLGSSVETQYF.

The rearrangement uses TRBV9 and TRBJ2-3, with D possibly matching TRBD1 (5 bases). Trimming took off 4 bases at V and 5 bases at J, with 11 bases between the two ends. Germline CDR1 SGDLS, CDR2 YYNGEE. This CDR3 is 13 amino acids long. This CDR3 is CASSTGTGDTQYF. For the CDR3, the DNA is TGTGCCAGCAGCACAGGCACAGGAGATACGCAGTATTTT.

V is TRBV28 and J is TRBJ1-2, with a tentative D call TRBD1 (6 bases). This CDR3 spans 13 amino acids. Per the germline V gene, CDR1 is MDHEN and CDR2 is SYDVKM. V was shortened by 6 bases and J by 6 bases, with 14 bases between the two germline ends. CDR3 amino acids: CASRRSGGDGYTF. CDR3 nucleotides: TGTGCCAGCAGGCGAAGTGGGGGCGATGGCTACACCTTC.

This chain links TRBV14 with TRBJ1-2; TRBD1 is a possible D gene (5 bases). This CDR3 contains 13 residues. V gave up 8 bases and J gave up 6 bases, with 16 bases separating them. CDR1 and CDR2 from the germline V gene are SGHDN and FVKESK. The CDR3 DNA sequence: TGTGCCAGCCGCCCGATCGGACAACATGGCTACACCTTC. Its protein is CASRPIGQHGYTF.

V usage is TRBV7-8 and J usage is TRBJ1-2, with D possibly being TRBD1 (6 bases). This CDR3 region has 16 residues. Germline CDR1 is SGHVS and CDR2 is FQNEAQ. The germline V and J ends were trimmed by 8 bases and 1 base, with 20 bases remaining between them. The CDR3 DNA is TGTGCCAGCGCTGATCGAGGGGGGGGTAGTAACTATGGCTACACCTTC. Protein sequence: CASADRGGGSNYGYTF.

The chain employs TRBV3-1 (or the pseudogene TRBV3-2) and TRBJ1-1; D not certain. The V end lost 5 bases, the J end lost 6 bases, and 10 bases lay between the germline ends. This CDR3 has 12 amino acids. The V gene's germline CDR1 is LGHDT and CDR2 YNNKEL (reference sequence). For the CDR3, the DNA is TGTGCCAGCAGCATATCAGGTTCTGAAGCTTTCTTT. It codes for CASSISGSEAFF.

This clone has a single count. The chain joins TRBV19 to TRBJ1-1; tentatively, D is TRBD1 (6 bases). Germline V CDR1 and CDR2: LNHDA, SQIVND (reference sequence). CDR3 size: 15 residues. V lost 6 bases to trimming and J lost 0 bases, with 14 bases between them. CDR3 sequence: CASSPRGFVNTEAFF. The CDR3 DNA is TGTGCCAGTAGCCCGAGGGGGTTCGTGAACACTGAAGCTTTCTTT.

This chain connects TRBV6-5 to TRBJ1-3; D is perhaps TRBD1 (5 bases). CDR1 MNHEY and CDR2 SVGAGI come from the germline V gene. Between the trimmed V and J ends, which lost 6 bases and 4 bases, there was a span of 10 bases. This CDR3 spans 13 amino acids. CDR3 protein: CASSPGYGNTIYF. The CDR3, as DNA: TGTGCCAGCAGCCCAGGGTACGGAAACACCATATATTTT.

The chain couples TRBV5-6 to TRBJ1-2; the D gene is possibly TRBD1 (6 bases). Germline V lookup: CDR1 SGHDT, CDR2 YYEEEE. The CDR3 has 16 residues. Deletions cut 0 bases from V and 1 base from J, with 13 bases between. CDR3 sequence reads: CASSLGVQGFNYGYTF. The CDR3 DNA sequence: TGTGCCAGCAGCTTGGGGGTACAGGGCTTTAACTATGGCTACACCTTC. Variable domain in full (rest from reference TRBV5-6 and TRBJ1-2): DAGVTQSPTHLIKTRGQQVTLRCSPKSGHDTVSWYQQALGQGPQFIFQYYEEEERQRGNFPDRFSGHQFPNYSSELNVNALLLGDSALYLCASSLGVQGFNYGYTFGSGTRLTVV.

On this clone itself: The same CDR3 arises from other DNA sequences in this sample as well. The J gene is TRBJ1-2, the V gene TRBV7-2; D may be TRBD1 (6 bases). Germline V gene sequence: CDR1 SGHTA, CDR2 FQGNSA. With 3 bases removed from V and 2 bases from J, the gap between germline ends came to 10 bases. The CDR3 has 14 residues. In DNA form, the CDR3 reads TGTGCCAGCAGCTTGGGTCAGGGGAACTATGGCTACACCTTC. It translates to CASSLGQGNYGYTF. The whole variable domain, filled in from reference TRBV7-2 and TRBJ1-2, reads GAGVSQSPSNKVTEKGKDVELRCDPISGHTALYWYRQSLGQGLEFLIYFQGNSAPDKSGLPSDRFSAERTGGSVSTLTIQRTQQEDSAVYLCASSLGQGNYGYTFGSGTRLTVV.

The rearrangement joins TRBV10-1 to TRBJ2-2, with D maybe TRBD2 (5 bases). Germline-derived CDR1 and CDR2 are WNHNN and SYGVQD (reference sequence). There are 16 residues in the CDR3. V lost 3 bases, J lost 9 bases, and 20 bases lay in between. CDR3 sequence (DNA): TGCGCCAGCAGTGACGTCAGGACTCAGGAACACCGGGAGCTGTTTTTT. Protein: CASSDVRTQEHRELFF.

The CDR3 loop is CASSPRQGSIDNQPQHF. CDR3 bases: TGTGCCAGTAGTCCCCGACAGGGATCTATCGACAATCAGCCCCAGCATTTT. The chain combines TRBV19 with TRBJ1-5; TRBD1 aligns across 7 bases. Germline lookup yields CDR1 LNHDA and CDR2 SQIVND (reference sequence). There are 17 residues in the CDR3. V was pared by 5 bases and J by 3 bases, with 13 bases of the junction left unmatched.

The CDR3 nucleotides are TGTGCCAGCAGGGATTCGGACAGGGGACTCGAGCAGTACTTC. This translates into CASRDSDRGLEQYF. The V and J genes are TRBV6-6 and TRBJ2-7; TRBD1 matches 9 bases. V was clipped by 6 bases and J by 6 bases; unmatched bases: 9. Germline V gene lookup returns CDR1 MNHNY and CDR2 SVGAGI (reference sequence). The CDR3 length is 14 residues.

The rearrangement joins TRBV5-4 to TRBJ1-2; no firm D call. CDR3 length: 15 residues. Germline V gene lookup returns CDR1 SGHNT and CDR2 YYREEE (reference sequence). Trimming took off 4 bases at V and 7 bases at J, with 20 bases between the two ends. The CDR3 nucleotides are TGTGCCAGCAGCCCGCCACCGCCTGGAGGTCGTGGCTACACCTTC. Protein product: CASSPPPPGGRGYTF.

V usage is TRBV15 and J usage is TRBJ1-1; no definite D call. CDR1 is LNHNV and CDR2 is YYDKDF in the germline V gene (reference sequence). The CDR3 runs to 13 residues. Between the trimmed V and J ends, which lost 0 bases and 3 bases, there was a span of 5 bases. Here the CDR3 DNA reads TGTGCCACCAGCAGAGATCAGGACACTGAAGCTTTCTTT. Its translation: CATSRDQDTEAFF.

The CDR3 is CASSPGQGNTIYF. The CDR3, as DNA: TGTGCCAGCAGCCCAGGACAGGGAAACACCATATATTTT. The rearrangement uses TRBV11-2 and TRBJ1-3, with D maybe TRBD1 (6 bases). Germline values: CDR1 SGHAT, CDR2 FQNNGV. V was trimmed by 5 bases and J by 4 bases, leaving 9 bases between them. The CDR3 has 13 residues.

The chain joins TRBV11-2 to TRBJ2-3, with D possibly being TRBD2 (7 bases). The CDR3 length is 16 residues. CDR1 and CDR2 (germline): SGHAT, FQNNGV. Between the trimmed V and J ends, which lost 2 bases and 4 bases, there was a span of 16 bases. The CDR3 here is CASSLNLGGRADTQYF. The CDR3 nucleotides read TGTGCCAGCAGCTTAAATCTCGGGGGGCGCGCAGATACGCAGTATTTT. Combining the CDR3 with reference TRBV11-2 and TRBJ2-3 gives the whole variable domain EAGVAQSPRYKIIEKRQSVAFWCNPISGHATLYWYQQILGQGPKLLIQFQNNGVVDDSQLPKDRFSAERLKGVDSTLKIQPAKLEDSAVYLCASSLNLGGRADTQYFGPGTRLTVL.

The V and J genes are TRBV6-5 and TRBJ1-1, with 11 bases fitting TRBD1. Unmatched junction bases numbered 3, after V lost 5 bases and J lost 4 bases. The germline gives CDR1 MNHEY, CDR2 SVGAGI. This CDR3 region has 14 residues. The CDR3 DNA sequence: TGTGCCAGCAGTCCCGGGACAGGGGGCACTGAAGCTTTCTTT. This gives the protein CASSPGTGGTEAFF.

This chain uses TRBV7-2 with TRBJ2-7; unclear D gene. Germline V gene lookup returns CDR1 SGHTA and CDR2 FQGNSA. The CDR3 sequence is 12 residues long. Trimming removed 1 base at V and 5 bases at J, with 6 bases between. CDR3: CASSLGADEQYF. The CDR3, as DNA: TGTGCCAGCAGCTTAGGGGCTGACGAGCAGTACTTC.

The CDR3 DNA reads TGTGCCAGCACGGGGACAGGGTCTAGAAATGAGCAGTTCTTC. It is translated as CASTGTGSRNEQFF. The chain joins TRBV28 to TRBJ2-1; 9 bases agree with TRBD1. This CDR3 is built from 14 residues. Unmatched junction bases numbered 8, after V lost 7 bases and J lost 7 bases. Germline V CDR1 and CDR2: MDHEN, SYDVKM.

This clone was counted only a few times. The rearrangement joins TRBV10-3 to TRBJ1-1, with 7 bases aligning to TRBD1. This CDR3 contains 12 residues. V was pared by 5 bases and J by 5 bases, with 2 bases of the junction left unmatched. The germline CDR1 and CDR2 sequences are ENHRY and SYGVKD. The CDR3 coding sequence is TGTGCCATCAGTAGGGGACAGACTGAAGCTTTCTTT. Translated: CAISRGQTEAFF.

The CDR3: CASSTDKSPNQPQHF. In DNA, the CDR3 is TGTGCCAGCTCAACCGACAAGAGCCCAAATCAGCCCCAGCATTTT. The V gene is TRBV18, the J gene TRBJ1-5; D call uncertain. Germline assignment: CDR1 KGHSH and CDR2 LQKENI. The CDR3 contains 15 residues. The V and J ends lost 5 bases and 4 bases respectively, with 15 bases between them.

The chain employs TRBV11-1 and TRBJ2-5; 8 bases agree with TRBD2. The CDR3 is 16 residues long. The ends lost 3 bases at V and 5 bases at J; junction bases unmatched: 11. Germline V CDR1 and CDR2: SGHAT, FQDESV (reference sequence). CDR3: CASSFGSGGLSETQYF. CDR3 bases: TGTGCCAGCAGCTTTGGGAGCGGGGGCCTCTCGGAGACCCAGTACTTC.

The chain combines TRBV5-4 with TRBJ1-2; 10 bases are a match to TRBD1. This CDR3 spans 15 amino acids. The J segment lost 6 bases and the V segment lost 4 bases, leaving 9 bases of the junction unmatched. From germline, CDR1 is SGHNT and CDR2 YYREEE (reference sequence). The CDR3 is CASSTGTGDHDGYTF. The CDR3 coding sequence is TGTGCCAGCAGCACCGGGACAGGGGACCACGATGGCTACACCTTC.